This T cell receptor beta chain is drawn from a study of identifying expanded T cells in peripheral blood. General study findings and limits: Clone count variance between roughly 2-week samples rose with total template count. Technical replicates showed about 1.1 changed clones; two weeks roughly 18; four weeks 19.

TCRdb keeps only in-frame clones here, not all; method: immunoSEQ multiplex PCR. The sample includes approximately 81,000 clones, over 80% of them seen just once. The germline V gene has CDR1 MNHEY and CDR2 SMNVEV (reference sequence). The CDR3 has 14 residues. The V end lost 7 bases, the J end lost 2 bases, and 13 bases lay between the germline ends. Points on this clone: Antigen unknown.

Sample: blood. The source is a person between 18 and 75 years old in good health. This chain joins TRBV27 and TRBJ2-3, with D maybe TRBD1 (6 bases). In DNA form, the CDR3 reads TGTGCCAGCAACGAGGGACACCCCACAGATACGCAGTATTTT. Translating gives CASNEGHPTDTQYF.